Listed below are T cell receptor beta chains from one sample, sequenced in a study of blood T cell repertoires in COVID-19. Sequenced by immunoSEQ multiplex PCR; TCRdb stores in-frame clones only, minus some. The sample has approximately 70,000 clones; roughly 84% are singletons. The sample consisted of peripheral blood. Source of these receptors: a woman in her fifties or sixties with acute or convalescent COVID-19. CDR3s include the opening cysteine and the closing phenylalanine or tryptophan. A D gene is named only where the DNA matches it firmly. Part of the rows lack a size; the others show once, few, many or a class for expanded clones.

abundance	d_gene	v_gene	j_gene	CDR3nt	CDR3aa
.	TRBD1	TRBV9	TRBJ1-3	TGTGCCAGCAGCGCAGAGGGGACAGGTGGAAACACCATATATTTT	CASSAEGTGGNTIYF
.	TRBD2	TRBV9	TRBJ2-2	TGTGCCAGCAGCGTAGTACCTAGCGGGGGTCTGAACACCGGGGAGCTGTTTTTT	CASSVVPSGGLNTGELFF
.	TRBD2	TRBV5-4	TRBJ2-1	TGTGCCAGCAGCTTGGTCCTAGCGGGGACTAAGGATGAGCAGTTCTTC	CASSLVLAGTKDEQFF
.	.	TRBV3-1/TRBV3-2	TRBJ2-3	TGTGCCAGCAGCCGAGAGACAGATAACACAGATACGCAGTATTTT	CASSRETDNTDTQYF
.	TRBD1	TRBV18	TRBJ1-1	TGTGCCAGCTCACCCCGGACAGGGGGCGCGAAGAACACTGAAGCTTTCTTT	CASSPRTGGAKNTEAFF
.	.	TRBV5-1	TRBJ1-1	TGCGCCAGCAGCTTGGGAGGGGGATCGACTGAAGCTTTCTTT	CASSLGGGSTEAFF
.	.	TRBV18	TRBJ1-1	TGTGCCAGCTCACCATCCGGCCAGGGGACTGAAGCTTTCTTT	CASSPSGQGTEAFF
.	TRBD1	TRBV14	TRBJ2-4	TGTGCCAGCAGCCAAGGAGAGGGGGCCGTAAACATTCAGTACTTC	CASSQGEGAVNIQYF
.	.	TRBV11-2	TRBJ1-1	TGTGCCAGCAGCTTAGTCAGGGGCAGGGGCGCTGAAGCTTTCTTT	CASSLVRGRGAEAFF
.	.	TRBV29-1	TRBJ2-7	TGCAGCGTTAAAACAGGCTCCTACGAGCAGTACTTC	CSVKTGSYEQYF
.	TRBD1	TRBV6-5	TRBJ2-5	TGTGCCAGCAGGCCTCGCAGGGGGCAAGAGACCCAGTACTTC	CASRPRRGQETQYF
.	.	TRBV3-1/TRBV3-2	TRBJ1-1	TGTGCCAGCAGCCCACGGGGCGGGGGAATTGGACCTGAAGCTTTCTTT	CASSPRGGGIGPEAFF
.	TRBD1	TRBV27	TRBJ1-1	TGTGCCAGCAGTTTCGGCCAGGGGGCTGAAGCTTTCTTT	CASSFGQGAEAFF
.	.	TRBV19	TRBJ2-7	TGTGCCAGTAGTCGTCAGCCAGCGTCCCCCGAGCAGTACTTC	CASSRQPASPEQYF
.	.	TRBV9	TRBJ2-2	TGTGCCAGCAGCTCCCATGGGGGGGCTCGTGGGGAGCTGTTTTTT	CASSSHGGARGELFF
.	TRBD1	TRBV6-5	TRBJ2-7	TGTGCCGTCCAGCGAGGACAGGGGGCCTACGAGCAGTACTTC	CAVQRGQGAYEQYF
.	.	TRBV11-2	TRBJ2-5	TGTGCCAGCAGCTTAGACAGGGGTCGGTTGGAGACCCAGTACTTC	CASSLDRGRLETQYF
.	.	TRBV19	TRBJ1-1	TGTGCCAGTAGTATAGCCGACAGCACTGAAGCTTTCTTT	CASSIADSTEAFF
.	TRBD1	TRBV15	TRBJ1-1	TGTGCCACCACGACAGGGAGTGGAAACACTGAAGCTTTCTTT	CATTTGSGNTEAFF
.	.	TRBV2	TRBJ2-7	TGTGCCAGCATAGGGGGGGGCCCCAGAGAGCAGTACTTC	CASIGGGPREQYF
.	.	TRBV29-1	TRBJ1-1	TGCAGCGTTGAAGATGGGAGCACTGAAGCTTTCTTT	CSVEDGSTEAFF
.	.	TRBV30	TRBJ1-1	TGTGCCTGGAGTGAACAGAGTGACACTGAAGCTTTCTTT	CAWSEQSDTEAFF
.	.	TRBV2	TRBJ2-1	TGTGCCAGCAGGTGGATGGCGGATTACAATGAGCAGTTCTTC	CASRWMADYNEQFF
.	.	TRBV6-6	TRBJ2-1	TGTGCCAGCAGCCAAATCGGGGATGAGCAGTTCTTC	CASSQIGDEQFF
once	TRBD2	TRBV6-5	TRBJ2-3	TGTGCCAGCACCTTAGCGGGGGGGTCAGATACGCAGTATTTT	CASTLAGGSDTQYF
once	TRBD2	TRBV5-1	TRBJ2-2	TGCGCCAGCAGCCACGGGACTACTTACACCGGGGAGCTGTTTTTT	CASSHGTTYTGELFF
.	TRBD1	TRBV9	TRBJ1-6	TGTGCCAGCAGCGTAGCTCGAAGGACAGGGGCCCCGAAATCCTATAATTCACCCCTCCACTTT	CASSVARRTGAPKSYNSPLHF
once	TRBD2	TRBV2	TRBJ2-5	TGTGCCAGCACCGGGACTAGCGGGGGGGGAGAGACCCAGTACTTC	CASTGTSGGGETQYF
.	TRBD1	TRBV18	TRBJ1-2	TGTGCCAGCTCACCAAAGACGGGCGGGGAAAGACAGGGCGGCTATGGCTACACCTTC	CASSPKTGGERQGGYGYTF
.	.	TRBV5-4	TRBJ1-6	TGTGCCAGCAGCTTATCAGGCCAGATAAATTCACCCCTCCACTTT	CASSLSGQINSPLHF
.	TRBD2	TRBV6-5	TRBJ2-7	TGTGCCAGCAGACCCGGGACTAGCGGGTCCTACGAGCAGTACTTC	CASRPGTSGSYEQYF
.	TRBD1	TRBV24-1	TRBJ2-2	TGTGCCACCAGCCCGGGACAGAGGGTGCCCGGGGAGCTGTTTTTT	CATSPGQRVPGELFF
.	TRBD1	TRBV29-1	TRBJ1-2	TGCAGCGCCGGGGGACAGGGGGCATATGGCTACACCTTC	CSAGGQGAYGYTF
.	.	TRBV10-2	TRBJ1-1	TGCGCCAGCAGTGGCATGACAGTGAACACTGAAGCTTTCTTT	CASSGMTVNTEAFF
.	TRBD1	TRBV19	TRBJ2-5	TGTGCCAGTAGTTATCTAGGACAGGGGAGGCAGACCCAGTACTTC	CASSYLGQGRQTQYF
.	.	TRBV18	TRBJ1-6	TGTGCCAGCTCACCTGGGGTGGGGAGCTCCTATAATTCACCCCTCCACTTT	CASSPGVGSSYNSPLHF
.	TRBD1	TRBV2	TRBJ1-2	TGTGCCAGCACCTTTCTTCCAGGGGGCGGTGGCTACACCTTC	CASTFLPGGGGYTF
few	.	TRBV19	TRBJ2-2	TGTGCCAGTAGTATAGACAGGGGCACCGGGGAGCTGTTTTTT	CASSIDRGTGELFF
.	.	TRBV7-2	TRBJ1-2	TGTGCCAGCAGCCCATTTACGGGACTTGGCTACACCTTC	CASSPFTGLGYTF
.	.	TRBV11-2	TRBJ2-2	TGTGCCAGCAGCTCGCGGGGAACGGGCACCGGGGAGCTGTTTTTT	CASSSRGTGTGELFF
once	TRBD2	TRBV19	TRBJ2-3	TGTGCCATTTCTAGCGGGGGACCCACAGATACGCAGTATTTT	CAISSGGPTDTQYF
.	.	TRBV5-1	TRBJ1-5	TGCGCCAGCAGCTTGGGGGACACCGGCAATCAGCCCCAGCATTTT	CASSLGDTGNQPQHF
.	TRBD1	TRBV12-3/TRBV12-4	TRBJ1-1	TGTGCCAGCAGCCAGACAGGGGGCAGTGAAGCTTTCTTT	CASSQTGGSEAFF
.	TRBD1	TRBV18	TRBJ1-2	TGTGCCAGCTCACCGGGAAGTGGGACAGGGATTCGCGGCTACACCTTC	CASSPGSGTGIRGYTF
.	TRBD2	TRBV12-3/TRBV12-4	TRBJ2-7	TGTGCCAGCAGTCGCGGGGGGGGCTACGAGCAGTACTTC	CASSRGGGYEQYF
.	.	TRBV10-2	TRBJ1-5	TGCGCCAGCAGTGAGTGGGGGGGCAACAGCAATCAGCCCCAGCATTTT	CASSEWGGNSNQPQHF
.	.	TRBV27	TRBJ1-2	TGTGCCAGCAGTTTTCGGGAAGGGAATGGCTACACCTTC	CASSFREGNGYTF
.	.	TRBV4-1	TRBJ1-4	TGCGCCAGCAGCCAAGATCGGGGGTCCAATGAAAAACTGTTTTTT	CASSQDRGSNEKLFF
.	.	TRBV4-1	TRBJ2-1	TGCGCCAGCAGCCCTTTGACTAGAACGGTGGGCAATGAGCAGTTCTTC	CASSPLTRTVGNEQFF